This T cell receptor (beta chain) was sequenced for a study of CD8+CD57+ T cells in acquired aplastic anemia. As for the study in general: On average, sorted CD4+ and CD8+ cells gave about 2.9 ug of DNA.

Sequencing was done on patients that had shown CD8+CD57+ cell expansion by flow cytometry. All participating patients were living with severe acquired aplastic anemia. At the time of blood sampling, patients had not yet received any therapy. This clonotype was seen once. Losses at the gene ends were 1 base for V and 6 bases for J; bases not matched to a gene: 10. Germline CDR1 reads MGHRA; CDR2 reads YSYEKL. There are 17 residues in the CDR3. For CDR3 and TCR beta VDJ profiling, genomic DNA was the template used. MiXCR, run by TCRdb on the reads, gives a single entry per CDR3 protein. The table records 200,000 to 250,000 distinct CDR3 sequences, 65% of them present only once.

The J gene is TRBJ1-5, the V gene TRBV4-1, with 9 bases aligning to TRBD1. The sequence was collected from a human donor with aplastic anemia. The sequenced material came from sorted CD4+, CD8+, or CD8+CD57+ T cells (not recorded which) from PBMCs. The CDR3: CASSQGLQGALGQPQHF. CDR3 nucleotide sequence: TGCGCCAGCAGCCAAGGATTACAGGGGGCGCTCGGTCAGCCCCAGCATTTT.